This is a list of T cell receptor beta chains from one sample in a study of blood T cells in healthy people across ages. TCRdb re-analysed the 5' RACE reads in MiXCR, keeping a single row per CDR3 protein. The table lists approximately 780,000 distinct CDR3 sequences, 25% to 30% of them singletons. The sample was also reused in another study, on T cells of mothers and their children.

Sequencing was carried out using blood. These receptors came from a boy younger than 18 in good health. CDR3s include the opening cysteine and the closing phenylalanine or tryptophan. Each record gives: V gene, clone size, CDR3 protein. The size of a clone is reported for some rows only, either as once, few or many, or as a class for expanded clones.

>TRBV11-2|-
CASSAGPGGLEKLFF
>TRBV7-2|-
CASSLVFGGQANYGYTF
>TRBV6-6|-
CASSHPPGYSNQPQHF
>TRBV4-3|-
CASSQTGGSGTQYF
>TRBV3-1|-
CASSQPFTGQGGYGYTF
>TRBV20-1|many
CSAAPQGMRGDTF
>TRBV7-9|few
CASSLDWQETQYF
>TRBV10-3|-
CAIRNRDGTDTQYF
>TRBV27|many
CASSPAGLTDTQYF
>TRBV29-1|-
CSVEAWDGTLPYNEQFF
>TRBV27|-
CASSFKGAALGSNQPQHF
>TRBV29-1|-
CSVEEVAGNTDTQYF
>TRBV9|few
CASSVLGGTITGELFF
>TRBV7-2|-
CASSLALGGGRGETQYF
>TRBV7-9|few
CASSLGTLAVETQYF
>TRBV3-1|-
CASSTVFYGYTF
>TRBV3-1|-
CASSLRAGGGDEQYF
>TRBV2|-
CASSGDRAGYNEQFF
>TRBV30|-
CAWSPLEPGANVLTF
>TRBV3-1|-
CASSQGDNQPQHF
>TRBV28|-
CASSQLRTEQYF
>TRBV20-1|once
CSARGLKDPRGETQYF